Included here is one T cell receptor (beta chain) sequence, with context. These data originate in a study of blood T cell repertoires in COVID-19. Looking at the study overall: The cDNA or gDNA used as material had been derived from T cells, B-cell-depleted T cells, or PBMCs.

This CDR3 is built from 14 residues. V lost 6 bases and J lost 1; bases outside the gene matches: 2. CDR1 is SEHNR, CDR2 FQNEAQ, per germline (reference sequence). Across roughly 25 US areas, participants ranged in age from roughly 18 to 95 years. This table comes from immunoSEQ multiplex PCR, and its TCRdb copy is limited to in-frame clones, with some not included. The sample comprises a few hundred thousand clones, about 86% of which are singletons, and under 5% rests with the top ten. This clonotype was sampled from a man aged 25-45 years with acute COVID-19. Sequences were obtained from PBMCs or T cells enriched from blood (not recorded which). J is TRBJ2-1 and V is TRBV7-9; the match to TRBD1 covers 8 bases. The CDR3 nucleotides read TGTGCCAGCAGAACAGGGGGGTCCTACAATGAGCAGTTCTTC. Its protein product is CASRTGGSYNEQFF.